These 13 T cell receptor beta chains were all obtained from the same sample, sequenced in a study of blood T cell repertoires in COVID-19. The assay was immunoSEQ multiplex PCR, and TCRdb's table has in-frame clones only and misses some. The sample includes around 38,000 clones, 87% seen only once; the top ten take roughly 4.3%. Sequencing was performed on peripheral blood. These receptors were obtained from a man aged 60-69 years with COVID-19, enrolled during active disease.

The V call is TRBV4-2, the J call TRBJ1-6, with D uncertain. The V and J ends lost 0 bases and 10 bases respectively, with 7 bases between them. This CDR3 comprises 13 residues. Germline CDR1 LGHNA, CDR2 YNFKEQ. The CDR3 region is CASSQERGSPLHF. CDR3 bases: TGTGCCAGCAGCCAAGAGAGAGGGTCACCCCTCCACTTT.

This rearrangement joins TRBV14 to TRBJ1-3; D unresolved. Between the trimmed V and J ends, which lost 2 bases and 0 bases, there was a span of 8 bases. The germline CDR1 and CDR2 sequences are SGHDN and FVKESK. This CDR3 has 15 amino acids. In nucleotides, the CDR3 is TGTGCCAGCAGCCAAAACCAGCGCTCTGGAAACACCATATATTTT. Protein sequence: CASSQNQRSGNTIYF.

The J gene is TRBJ2-1, the V gene TRBV2, with D possibly being TRBD1 (5 bases). Germline loops: CDR1 SNHLY, CDR2 FYNNEI. V was clipped by 6 bases and J by 5 bases, with 8 bases between them. CDR3 length: 12 amino acids. CDR3 coding DNA: TGTGCCAGCAGGGGGCTAGACAATGAGCAGTTCTTC. Amino acids: CASRGLDNEQFF. The full variable domain, rest sourced from reference TRBV2 and TRBJ2-1, is EPEVTQTPSHQVTQMGQEVILRCVPISNHLYFYWYRQILGQKVEFLVSFYNNEISEKSEIFDDQFSVERPDGSNFTLKIRSTKLEDSAMYFCASRGLDNEQFFGPGTRLTVL.

CDR3 sequence: CASSQGTGRGEQFF. In nucleotides, the CDR3 is TGTGCCAGCAGCCAAGGGACAGGGCGGGGTGAGCAGTTCTTC. The V call is TRBV7-2, the J call TRBJ2-1; 9 bases are shared with TRBD1. Trimming removed 5 bases from V and 9 bases from J; junction bases left unmatched: 8. The CDR3 is made up of 14 amino acids. Germline V CDR1 and CDR2: SGHTA, FQGNSA.

This chain links TRBV7-9 with TRBJ1-3, with D perhaps TRBD1 (5 bases). V was cut by 5 bases and J by 2 bases, with 10 bases left in between. Germline CDR1 is SEHNR and CDR2 is FQNEAQ (reference sequence). The CDR3 has 14 residues. CDR3 bases: TGTGCCAGCAGCCAGCTCAGGGCTGGAAACACCATATATTTT. It codes for CASSQLRAGNTIYF.

The chain couples TRBV28 to TRBJ1-1, with 9 bases aligning to TRBD1. With 2 bases clipped from V and 8 bases from J, the junction kept 6 bases outside the gene matches. This CDR3 has 14 amino acids. Per germline, CDR1 MDHEN and CDR2 SYDVKM. The CDR3 DNA is TGTGCCAGCAGTTTACCGGGACAGGGAACGGAAGCTTTCTTT. This sequence encodes CASSLPGQGTEAFF.

This clone was observed a single time. The chain uses TRBV5-1 and TRBJ1-4; 10 bases agree with TRBD1. Germline V gives CDR1 SGHRS, CDR2 YFSETQ. The ends lost 4 bases at V and 8 bases at J; junction bases unmatched: 8. The CDR3 has 15 amino acids. The CDR3 is CASSPTGTGEEKLFF. The CDR3 bases are TGCGCCAGCAGCCCGACCGGGACAGGGGAAGAAAAACTGTTTTTT.

The chain couples TRBV6-1 to TRBJ2-4, with a possible D match to TRBD1 (5 bases). CDR1 is MNHNS and CDR2 is SASEGT in the germline V gene. This CDR3 has 12 amino acids. The V gene lost 2 bases and the J gene lost 7 bases, with 6 bases spanning the gap. The CDR3 coding sequence is TGTGCCAGCAGTGAACGACAGAACATTCAGTACTTC. Translation: CASSERQNIQYF.

This chain links TRBV11-2 with TRBJ2-7, with TRBD1 matching over 9 bases. The CDR3 contains 13 residues. The V gene's germline CDR1 is SGHAT and CDR2 FQNNGV. V lost 5 bases and J lost 5; bases outside the gene matches: 4. The CDR3 sequence: CASSNRGLNEQYF. CDR3 coding DNA: TGTGCCAGCAGCAACAGGGGGCTCAACGAGCAGTACTTC.

The J gene is TRBJ1-2, the V gene TRBV18; 10 positions match TRBD1. This CDR3 is 15 amino acids long. The V and J ends lost 6 bases and 3 bases, in that order; junction bases with no gene match: 7. The V gene's germline CDR1 is KGHSH and CDR2 LQKENI. The chain's CDR3 is CASSPGTGDHYGYTF. DNA of the CDR3: TGTGCCAGCTCCCCCGGGACAGGGGATCACTATGGCTACACCTTC. Based on the CDR3 plus reference TRBV18 and TRBJ1-2, the full variable domain is NAGVMQNPRHLVRRRGQEARLRCSPMKGHSHVYWYRQLPEEGLKFMVYLQKENIIDESGMPKERFSAEFPKEGPSILRIQQVVRGDSAAYFCASSPGTGDHYGYTFGSGTRLTVV.

This rearrangement joins TRBV5-1 to TRBJ2-4, with 9 bases lining up with TRBD1. The CDR3 consists of 15 residues. The V gene's germline CDR1 is SGHRS and CDR2 YFSETQ. V dropped 0 bases and J dropped 7; count of bases not matched to a gene: 5. The CDR3 region is CASSLDIGTGNIQYF. The CDR3 DNA follows: TGCGCCAGCAGCTTGGATATTGGGACAGGGAACATTCAGTACTTC.

The chain is built from TRBV29-1 and TRBJ2-3; the D gene is possibly TRBD2 (5 bases). Trimming left V 6 bases short and J 4 bases short, with 17 bases between. Germline V gene data show CDR1 as SQVTM and CDR2 as ANQGSEA. CDR3 length: 14 amino acids. The DNA of the CDR3 is TGCAGCGTACGACCCGATATCGGGGCAGATACGCAGTATTTT. The encoded protein is CSVRPDIGADTQYF.

The rearrangement uses TRBV6-5 and TRBJ1-6; maybe TRBD1 (6 bases). Germline CDR1 and CDR2: MNHEY and SVGAGI. V lost 5 bases and J 7 bases, leaving 12 bases between the germline ends. The CDR3 is made up of 14 amino acids. The CDR3 DNA follows: TGTGCCAGCAGTCGAACCACAGGGAATTCACCCCTCCACTTT. As protein: CASSRTTGNSPLHF.